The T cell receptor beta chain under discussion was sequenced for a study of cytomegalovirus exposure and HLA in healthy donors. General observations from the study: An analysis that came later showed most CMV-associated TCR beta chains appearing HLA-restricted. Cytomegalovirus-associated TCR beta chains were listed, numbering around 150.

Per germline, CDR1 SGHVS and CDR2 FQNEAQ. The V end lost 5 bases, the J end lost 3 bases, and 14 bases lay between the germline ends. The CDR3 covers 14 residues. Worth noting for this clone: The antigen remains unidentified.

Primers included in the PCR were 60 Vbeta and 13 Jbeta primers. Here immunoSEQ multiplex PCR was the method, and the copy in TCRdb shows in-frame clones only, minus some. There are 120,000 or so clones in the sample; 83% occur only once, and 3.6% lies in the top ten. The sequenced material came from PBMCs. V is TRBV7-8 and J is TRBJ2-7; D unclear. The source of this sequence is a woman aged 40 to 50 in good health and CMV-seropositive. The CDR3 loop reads CASSPIDIVYEQYF. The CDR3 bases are TGTGCCAGCAGCCCGATAGACATTGTCTACGAGCAGTACTTC.